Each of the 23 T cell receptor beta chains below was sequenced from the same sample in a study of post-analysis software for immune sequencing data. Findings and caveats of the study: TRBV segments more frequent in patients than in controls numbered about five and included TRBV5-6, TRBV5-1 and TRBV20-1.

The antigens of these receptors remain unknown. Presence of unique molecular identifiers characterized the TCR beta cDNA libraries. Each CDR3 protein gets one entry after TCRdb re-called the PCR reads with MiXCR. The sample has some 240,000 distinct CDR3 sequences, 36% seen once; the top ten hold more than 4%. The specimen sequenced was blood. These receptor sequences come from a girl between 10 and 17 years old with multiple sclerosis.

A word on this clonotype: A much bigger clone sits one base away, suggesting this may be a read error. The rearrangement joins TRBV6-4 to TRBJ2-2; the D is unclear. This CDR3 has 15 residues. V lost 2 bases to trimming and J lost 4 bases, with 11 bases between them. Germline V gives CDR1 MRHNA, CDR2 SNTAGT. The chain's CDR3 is CASSDQTQITGELFF. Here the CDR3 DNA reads TGTGCCAGCAGTGACCAGACCCAGATCACCGGGGAGCTGTTTTTT.

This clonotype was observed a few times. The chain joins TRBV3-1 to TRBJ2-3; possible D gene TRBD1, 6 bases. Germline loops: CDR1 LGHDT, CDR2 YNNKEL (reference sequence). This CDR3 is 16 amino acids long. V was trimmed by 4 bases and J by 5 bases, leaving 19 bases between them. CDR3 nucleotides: TGTGCCAGCAGCCGCTATGGGGGCGTAGGCATAGATACGCAGTATTTT. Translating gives CASSRYGGVGIDTQYF.

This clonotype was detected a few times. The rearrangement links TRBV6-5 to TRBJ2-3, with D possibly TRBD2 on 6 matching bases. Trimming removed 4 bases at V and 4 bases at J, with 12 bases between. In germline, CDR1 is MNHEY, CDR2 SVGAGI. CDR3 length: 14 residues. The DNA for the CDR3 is TGTGCCAGCAGTTGGGGGGTGAGGGCAGATACGCAGTATTTT. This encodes CASSWGVRADTQYF.

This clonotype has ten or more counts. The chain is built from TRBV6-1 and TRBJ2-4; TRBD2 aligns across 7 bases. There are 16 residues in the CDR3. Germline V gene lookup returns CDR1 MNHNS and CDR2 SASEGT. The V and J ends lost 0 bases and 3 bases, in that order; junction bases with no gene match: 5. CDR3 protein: CASSEAGGGGKNIQYF. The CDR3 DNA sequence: TGTGCCAGCAGTGAAGCGGGGGGGGGAGGCAAAAACATTCAGTACTTC.

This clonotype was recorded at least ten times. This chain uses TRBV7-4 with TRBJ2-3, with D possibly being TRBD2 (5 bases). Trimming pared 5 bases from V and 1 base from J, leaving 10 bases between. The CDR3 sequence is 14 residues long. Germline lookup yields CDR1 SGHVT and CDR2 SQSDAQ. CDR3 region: CASSRLLRTDTQYF. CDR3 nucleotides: TGTGCCAGCAGCCGACTACTCCGCACAGATACGCAGTATTTT.

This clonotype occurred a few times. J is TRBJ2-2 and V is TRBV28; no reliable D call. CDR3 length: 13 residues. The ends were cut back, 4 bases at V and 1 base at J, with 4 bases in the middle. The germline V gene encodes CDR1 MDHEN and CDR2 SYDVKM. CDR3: CASSYQNTGELFF. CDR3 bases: TGTGCCAGCAGTTATCAGAACACCGGGGAGCTGTTTTTT. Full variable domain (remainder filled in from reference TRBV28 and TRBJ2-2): DVKVTQSSRYLVKRTGEKVFLECVQDMDHENMFWYRQDPGLGLRLIYFSYDVKMKEKGDIPEGYSVSREKKERFSLILESASTNQTSMYLCASSYQNTGELFFGEGSRLTVL.

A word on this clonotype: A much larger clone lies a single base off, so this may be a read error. The CDR3 spells CASHGRVQGTQYF. The CDR3 nucleotides are TGTGCCAGCCACGGAAGGGTTCAAGGGACCCAGTACTTC. This rearrangement joins TRBV2 to TRBJ2-7; D unresolved. Gene TRBJ2-5 matches the end of the DNA better, so the J call may be wrong. This CDR3 has 13 amino acids. The V gene's germline CDR1 is SNHLY and CDR2 FYNNEI.

In nucleotides, the CDR3 is TGTGCCACCAGTGATCTGGGAAATTCACCCCTCCACTTT. This encodes CATSDLGNSPLHF. The V and J genes are TRBV24-1 and TRBJ1-6; D call uncertain. V lost 3 bases and J 7 bases, leaving 6 bases between the germline ends. Germline values: CDR1 KGHDR, CDR2 SFDVKD. CDR3 length equals 13 residues.

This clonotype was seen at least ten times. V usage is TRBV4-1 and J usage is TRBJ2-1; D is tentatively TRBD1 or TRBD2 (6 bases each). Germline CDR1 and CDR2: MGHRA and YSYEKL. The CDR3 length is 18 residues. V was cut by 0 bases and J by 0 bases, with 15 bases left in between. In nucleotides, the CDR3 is TGCGCCAGCAGCCAAGAGGGGGGACATCAGCGCTCCTACAATGAGCAGTTCTTC. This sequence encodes CASSQEGGHQRSYNEQFF.

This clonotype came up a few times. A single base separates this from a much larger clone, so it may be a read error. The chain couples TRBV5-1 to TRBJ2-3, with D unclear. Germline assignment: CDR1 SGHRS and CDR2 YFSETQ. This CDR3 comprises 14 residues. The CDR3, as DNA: TGCGTCAGCAGCTTGACTGCGGACACAGATACGCAGTATTTT. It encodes CVSSLTADTDTQYF.

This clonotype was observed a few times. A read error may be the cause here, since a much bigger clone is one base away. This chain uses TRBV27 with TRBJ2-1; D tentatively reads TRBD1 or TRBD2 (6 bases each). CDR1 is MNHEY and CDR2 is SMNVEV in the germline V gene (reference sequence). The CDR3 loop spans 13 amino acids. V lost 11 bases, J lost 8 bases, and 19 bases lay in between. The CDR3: CAGKSQGGYEQFF. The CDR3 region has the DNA TGTGCCGGCAAGTCTCAAGGGGGGTATGAGCAGTTCTTC.

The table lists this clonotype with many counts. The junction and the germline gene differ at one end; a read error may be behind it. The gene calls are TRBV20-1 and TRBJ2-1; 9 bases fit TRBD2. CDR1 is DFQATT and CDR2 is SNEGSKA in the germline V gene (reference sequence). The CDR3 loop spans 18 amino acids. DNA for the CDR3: TGCAGTGCGAGAGGTGGTAGCGGGAGACGGAGCTCCTACAATGAGCAGTTCTTC. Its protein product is CSARGGSGRRSSYNEQFF.

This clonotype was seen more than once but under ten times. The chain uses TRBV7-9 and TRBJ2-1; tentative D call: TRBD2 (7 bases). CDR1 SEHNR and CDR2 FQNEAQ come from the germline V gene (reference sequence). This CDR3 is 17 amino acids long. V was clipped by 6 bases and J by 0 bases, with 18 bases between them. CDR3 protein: CASSSFSGGSSYNEQFF. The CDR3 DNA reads TGTGCCAGCAGTTCATTTTCGGGGGGCAGCTCCTACAATGAGCAGTTCTTC.

CDR3 sequence: CASSLGSWGNNEQFF. The CDR3, as DNA: TGTGCCAGCAGCTTGGGGAGTTGGGGTAACAATGAGCAGTTCTTC. The genes are TRBV11-2 and TRBJ2-1; tentatively, D is TRBD2 (5 bases). Trimming removed 3 bases at V and 5 bases at J, with 14 bases between. There are 15 residues in the CDR3. Germline loops: CDR1 SGHAT, CDR2 FQNNGV.

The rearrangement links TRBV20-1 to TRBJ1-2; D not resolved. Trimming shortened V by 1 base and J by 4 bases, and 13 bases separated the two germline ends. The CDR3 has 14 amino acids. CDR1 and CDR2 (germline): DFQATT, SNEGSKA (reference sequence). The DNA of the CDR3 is TGCAGTGCTAGAGTGTTAACCGGAAGCTATGGCTACACCTTC. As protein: CSARVLTGSYGYTF.

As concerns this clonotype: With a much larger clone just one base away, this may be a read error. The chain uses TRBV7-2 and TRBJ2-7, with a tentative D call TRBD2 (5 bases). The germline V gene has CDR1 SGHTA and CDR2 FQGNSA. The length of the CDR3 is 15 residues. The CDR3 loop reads CACSFSAAGTYEQYF. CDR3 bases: TGTGCCTGCAGCTTTAGCGCCGCAGGCACCTACGAGCAGTACTTC.

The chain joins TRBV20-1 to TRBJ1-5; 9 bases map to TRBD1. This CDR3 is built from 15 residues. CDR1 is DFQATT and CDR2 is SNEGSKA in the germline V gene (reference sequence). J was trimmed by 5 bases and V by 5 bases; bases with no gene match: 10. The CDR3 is CSAVEWTGVDQPQHF. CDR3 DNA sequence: TGCAGTGCTGTCGAGTGGACAGGGGTAGATCAGCCCCAGCATTTT.

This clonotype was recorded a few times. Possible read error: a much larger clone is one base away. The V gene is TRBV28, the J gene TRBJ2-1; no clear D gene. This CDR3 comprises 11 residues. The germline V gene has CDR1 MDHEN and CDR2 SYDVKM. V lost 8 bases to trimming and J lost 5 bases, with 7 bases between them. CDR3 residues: CASGPHNEQFF. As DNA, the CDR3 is TGTGCCAGCGGTCCTCACAATGAGCAGTTCTTC.

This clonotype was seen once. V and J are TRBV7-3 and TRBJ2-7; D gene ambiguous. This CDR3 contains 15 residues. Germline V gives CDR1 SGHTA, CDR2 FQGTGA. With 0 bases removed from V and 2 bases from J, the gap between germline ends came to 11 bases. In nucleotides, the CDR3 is TGTGCCAGCAGCTTAACGTCTCCAGGCCCCTACGAGCAGTACTTC. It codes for CASSLTSPGPYEQYF.

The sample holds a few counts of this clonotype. The CDR3 region has the DNA TGCAGTGCTAGCACTAGCGGGGGGTACAATGAGCAGTTCTTC. It encodes CSASTSGGYNEQFF. The rearrangement joins TRBV20-1 to TRBJ2-1, with 12 bases identical to TRBD2. Trimming took 3 bases from V and 4 from J; bases not matched to a gene: 1. This CDR3 contains 14 residues. Per germline, CDR1 DFQATT and CDR2 SNEGSKA (reference sequence).

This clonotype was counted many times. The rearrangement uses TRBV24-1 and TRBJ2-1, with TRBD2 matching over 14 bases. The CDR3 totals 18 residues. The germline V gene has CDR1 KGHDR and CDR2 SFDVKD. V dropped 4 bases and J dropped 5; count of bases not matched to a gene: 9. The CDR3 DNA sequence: TGTGCCACCAGTGACGTGAGACTAGCGGGAGGGCCTAACAATGAGCAGTTCTTC. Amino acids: CATSDVRLAGGPNNEQFF.

The CDR3 is CASTLRRGNTEAFF. CDR3 DNA: TGTGCCAGCACCCTAAGGAGGGGGAACACTGAAGCTTTCTTT. The J gene is TRBJ1-1, the V gene TRBV27; possible D gene TRBD1, 5 bases. CDR1 and CDR2 from the germline V gene are MNHEY and SMNVEV (reference sequence). V shed 7 bases and J shed 1 base, with 13 bases lying between them. CDR3 length: 14 amino acids.

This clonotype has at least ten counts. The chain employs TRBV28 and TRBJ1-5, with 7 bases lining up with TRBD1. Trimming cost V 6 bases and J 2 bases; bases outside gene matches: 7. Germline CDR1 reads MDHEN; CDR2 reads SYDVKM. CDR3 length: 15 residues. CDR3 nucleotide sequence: TGTGCCAGCAGATGGGACAGTCGGCGCAATCAGCCCCAGCATTTT. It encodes CASRWDSRRNQPQHF.